The 27 T cell receptor beta chains presented below share a single source sample, sequenced in a study of blood T cells in healthy people across ages. For the second PCR, which ran for 7 to 11 cycles, a sample-barcoded 5' primer and a J-beta primer mix were used. One entry per CDR3 protein results from TCRdb running MiXCR on the 5' RACE reads. In the table there are 1.5 million to 2 million distinct CDR3 sequences, around half of which are singletons. Specimen: blood. These receptors were obtained from a woman in her 40s in good health.

The rearrangement uses TRBV29-1 and TRBJ1-1; D is ambiguous. Germline lookup yields CDR1 SQVTM and CDR2 ANQGSEA. Trimming stripped 6 bases from V and 3 bases from J, with 8 bases between. This CDR3 comprises 11 residues. CDR3 amino acids: CSVYMDTEAFF. In DNA, the CDR3 is TGCAGCGTCTACATGGACACTGAAGCTTTCTTT.

This clonotype came up a few times. The CDR3 sequence: CASQAGAGYGYTF. The CDR3 DNA sequence: TGTGCCAGCCAGGCAGGGGCCGGCTATGGCTACACCTTC. The V and J genes are TRBV6-4 and TRBJ1-2; maybe TRBD1 (6 bases). The ends were cut back, 8 bases at V and 4 bases at J, with 14 bases in the middle. The CDR3 sequence is 13 residues long. Germline CDR1 reads MRHNA; CDR2 reads SNTAGT.

The CDR3 bases are TGTGCCAGCAGTGAGGGACTTGCGGCAGGGGCCCAGTACTTC. It specifies CASSEGLAAGAQYF. This chain links TRBV2 with TRBJ2-5; D possibly matches TRBD1 or TRBD2 (6 bases each). Germline CDR1 SNHLY, CDR2 FYNNEI. V lost 3 bases, J lost 9 bases, and 17 bases lay in between. The CDR3 length is 14 residues.

The chain uses TRBV6-5 and TRBJ2-7; the D gene could be TRBD1 or TRBD2 (5 bases each). Germline values: CDR1 MNHEY, CDR2 SVGAGI. Trimming cost V 5 bases and J 5 bases, with 10 bases left between them. This CDR3 is built from 12 residues. The CDR3: CASSTGTNEQYF. CDR3 bases: TGTGCCAGCAGTACCGGGACCAACGAGCAGTACTTC.

The chain carries TRBV6-2 or TRBV6-3 and TRBJ2-2, with D uncertain. Germline loops: CDR1 MNHEY, CDR2 SVGEGT. The CDR3 contains 14 residues. Trimming took off 0 bases at V and 7 bases at J, with 9 bases between the two ends. CDR3 region: CASSYSPNNGELFF. CDR3 coding DNA: TGTGCCAGCAGTTACTCTCCTAATAACGGGGAGCTGTTTTTT.

The V gene is TRBV20-1, the J gene TRBJ2-1; 10 nucleotides match TRBD2. The CDR3 covers 20 residues. CDR1 and CDR2 from the germline V gene are DFQATT and SNEGSKA (reference sequence). Germline trimming cut 0 bases from V and 3 bases from J; bases unmatched to any gene: 17. This CDR3 is CSARDQNLAGALPSYNEQFF. The CDR3, as DNA: TGCAGTGCTAGAGACCAAAACCTAGCGGGGGCCCTACCAAGCTACAATGAGCAGTTCTTC.

CDR3 protein: CASSSRHRKYEQYF. CDR3 DNA sequence: TGTGCCAGCAGCTCGCGCCATCGAAAGTACGAGCAGTACTTC. The rearrangement links TRBV5-6 to TRBJ2-7; no clear D. Trimming stripped 3 bases from V and 4 bases from J, with 14 bases between. This CDR3 spans 14 amino acids. CDR1 and CDR2 (germline): SGHDT, YYEEEE. Based on the CDR3 plus reference TRBV5-6 and TRBJ2-7, the full variable domain is DAGVTQSPTHLIKTRGQQVTLRCSPKSGHDTVSWYQQALGQGPQFIFQYYEEEERQRGNFPDRFSGHQFPNYSSELNVNALLLGDSALYLCASSSRHRKYEQYFGPGTRLTVT.

This clonotype was counted only a few times. The chain recombines TRBV20-1 with TRBJ2-3, with D possibly TRBD2 on 6 matching bases. The CDR3 is 15 residues long. Looked up from germline, CDR1 is DFQATT and CDR2 is SNEGSKA (reference sequence). Trimming shortened V by 3 bases and J by 2 bases, and 15 bases separated the two germline ends. The CDR3 is CSASLARGTTDTQYF. The CDR3 nucleotides read TGCAGTGCTAGCCTGGCGCGGGGTACCACAGATACGCAGTATTTT.

The chain uses TRBV7-6 and TRBJ2-1, with D perhaps TRBD2 (6 bases). CDR1 is SGHVS, CDR2 FNYEAQ, per germline. Trimming removed 6 bases from V and 2 bases from J, with 17 bases in between. There are 16 residues in the CDR3. The CDR3 bases are TGTGCCAGCAGGAAGGGACTGGCACCTCCCTACAATGAGCAGTTCTTC. This gives the protein CASRKGLAPPYNEQFF.

The V and J genes are TRBV11-2 and TRBJ2-4; D call uncertain. The J call may be faulty, since TRBJ2-7 better matches the DNA end. In germline, CDR1 is SGHAT, CDR2 FQNNGV. The CDR3 has 14 residues. CDR3 sequence: CASSSPPFDHEQYF. DNA for the CDR3: TGTGCCAGCAGCTCACCCCCTTTTGACCACGAGCAGTACTTC.

The gene calls are TRBV28 and TRBJ1-5; unclear D gene. CDR1 is MDHEN, CDR2 SYDVKM, per germline. The CDR3 has 16 residues. V lost 3 bases to trimming and J lost 0 bases, with 12 bases between them. The CDR3 nucleotides read TGTGCCAGCAGTTTTATCCGGTACAATAGCAATCAGCCCCAGCATTTT. Protein sequence: CASSFIRYNSNQPQHF.

The chain joins TRBV4-1 to TRBJ2-7; 11 nucleotides align to TRBD1. Germline CDR1 and CDR2: MGHRA and YSYEKL. The length of the CDR3 is 15 residues. After removal of 3 bases from V and 5 bases from J, the junction contained 6 bases not matched to a gene. CDR3 region: CASSQHGTGGNEQYF. DNA of the CDR3: TGCGCCAGCAGCCAGCACGGGACAGGGGGGAACGAGCAGTACTTC.

The rearrangement uses TRBV9 and TRBJ2-5, with a tentative D call TRBD2 (7 bases). The CDR3 has 17 residues. The germline CDR1 and CDR2 sequences are SGDLS and YYNGEE. The germline V and J ends were trimmed by 0 bases and 1 base, with 16 bases remaining between them. The CDR3 bases are TGTGCCAGCAGCGTAGCGGGGGGCGGCTCTGGCCAAGAGACCCAGTACTTC. This sequence encodes CASSVAGGGSGQETQYF.

CDR3 residues: CATAGDFNYGYTF. In DNA form, the CDR3 reads TGTGCCACCGCGGGAGACTTTAACTATGGCTACACCTTC. The chain uses TRBV28 and TRBJ1-2; no reliable D call. Germline CDR1 MDHEN, CDR2 SYDVKM. The length of the CDR3 is 13 residues. Between the trimmed V and J ends, which lost 10 bases and 1 base, there was a span of 13 bases.

The chain couples TRBV20-1 to TRBJ2-3, with a tentative D call TRBD2 (6 bases). The V end was cut by 4 bases, the J end by 2 bases, with 13 bases between. The CDR3 totals 14 residues. Per germline, CDR1 DFQATT and CDR2 SNEGSKA (reference sequence). CDR3: CSATRLDNTDTQYF. The DNA of the CDR3 is TGCAGTGCTACCCGACTAGATAACACAGATACGCAGTATTTT.

CDR3 residues: CASSAGRDAYGYTF. The CDR3 bases are TGCGCCAGCAGCGCCGGGAGGGACGCCTATGGCTACACCTTC. This chain joins TRBV5-1 and TRBJ1-2, with TRBD1 as a possible D gene (5 bases). V lost 4 bases, J lost 4 bases, and 14 bases lay in between. The germline V gene encodes CDR1 SGHRS and CDR2 YFSETQ. The CDR3 has 14 amino acids.

The chain links TRBV12-3 or TRBV12-4 to TRBJ2-7; 7 bases line up with TRBD1. The CDR3 runs 12 residues. V dropped 7 bases and J dropped 3; count of bases not matched to a gene: 3. The chain's CDR3 is CASTAGGYEQYF. The CDR3 coding sequence is TGTGCCAGCACCGCAGGGGGCTACGAGCAGTACTTC.

The table lists this clonotype with a few counts. This chain links TRBV27 with TRBJ2-3, with 9 bases aligning to TRBD2. Germline V gives CDR1 MNHEY, CDR2 SMNVEV (reference sequence). J gave up 3 bases and V 1 base, and 5 bases lay outside the gene matches. CDR3 length equals 16 residues. CDR3 protein: CASSLFGGGATDTQYF. The DNA for the CDR3 is TGTGCCAGCAGTTTATTTGGCGGGGGGGCAACAGATACGCAGTATTTT.

Concerning this clonotype: Given the absence of the conserved phenylalanine or tryptophan at the CDR3 end, a read error is likely. The rearrangement joins TRBV11-2 to TRBJ2-4; the match to TRBD2 covers 7 bases. This CDR3 region has 14 residues. With 5 bases clipped from V and 5 bases from J, the junction kept 6 bases outside the gene matches. Germline-derived CDR1 and CDR2 are SGHAT and FQNNGV. The CDR3 coding sequence is TGTGCCAGCAGCCCGCGGGCGGGGGAAAACATTCAGTACTTA. This encodes CASSPRAGENIQYL.

This clonotype was seen a handful of times. The chain uses TRBV20-1 and TRBJ2-1; 12 bases are a match to TRBD2. Germline CDR1 DFQATT, CDR2 SNEGSKA (reference sequence). The ends lost 6 bases at V and 3 bases at J; junction bases unmatched: 6. This CDR3 contains 15 residues. This CDR3 is CSAEPSGGGYNEQFF. CDR3 nucleotides: TGCAGTGCGGAACCTAGCGGGGGGGGCTACAATGAGCAGTTCTTC.

V and J are TRBV27 and TRBJ2-3, with TRBD2 matching 12 bases. V was clipped by 5 bases and J by 6 bases; unmatched bases: 6. The CDR3 totals 15 residues. Germline CDR1 reads MNHEY; CDR2 reads SMNVEV (reference sequence). Here the CDR3 DNA reads TGTGCCAGCAGTCGCAGGGGGACTAGCGGGGATACGCAGTATTTT. This translates into CASSRRGTSGDTQYF.

This clonotype was seen a handful of times. The chain uses TRBV29-1 and TRBJ2-6; D tentatively reads TRBD1 or TRBD2 (5 bases each). Germline CDR1 is SQVTM and CDR2 is ANQGSEA. V was trimmed by 7 bases and J by 0 bases, leaving 13 bases between them. This CDR3 spans 15 amino acids. CDR3 in DNA: TGCAGCGCCTGGGACCGGAACTCTGGGGCCAACGTCCTGACTTTC. It encodes CSAWDRNSGANVLTF. Complete variable domain (other parts from reference TRBV29-1 and TRBJ2-6): SAVISQKPSRDICQRGTSLTIQCQVDSQVTMMFWYRQQPGQSLTLIATANQGSEATYESGFVIDKFPISRPNLTFSTLTVSNMSPEDSSIYLCSAWDRNSGANVLTFGAGSRLTVL.

The gene calls are TRBV9 and TRBJ2-3, with 11 bases matching TRBD2. This CDR3 has 22 residues. In germline, CDR1 is SGDLS, CDR2 YYNGEE. V trimming: 0 bases; J trimming: 1 base; junction bases outside the gene matches: 19. The CDR3 region is CASSVEGKFISGGAVGTDTQYF. CDR3 DNA: TGTGCCAGCAGCGTAGAGGGGAAGTTCATTAGCGGGGGGGCAGTTGGCACAGATACGCAGTATTTT.

The rearrangement uses TRBV12-3 or TRBV12-4 and TRBJ2-7, with 9 bases fitting TRBD1. J gave up 3 bases and V 5 bases, and 8 bases lay outside the gene matches. CDR3 length: 15 residues. CDR3 DNA sequence: TGTGCCAGCAGTCCTTCCGGGACAGGGTACTACGAGCAGTACTTC. The encoded protein is CASSPSGTGYYEQYF.

This clonotype was seen a few times. The chain links TRBV12-3 or TRBV12-4 to TRBJ2-3, with D uncertain. This CDR3 region has 15 residues. Deletions cut 3 bases from V and 2 bases from J, with 12 bases between. DNA for the CDR3: TGTGCCAGCAGTTTGTCCTCCACGCCCACAGATACGCAGTATTTT. Translation: CASSLSSTPTDTQYF.

The chain recombines TRBV5-1 with TRBJ2-6, with TRBD1 as a possible D gene (5 bases). V lost 6 bases and J 3 bases, leaving 7 bases between the germline ends. The germline gives CDR1 SGHRS, CDR2 YFSETQ. The CDR3 length is 13 residues. The CDR3 coding sequence is TGCGCCAGCACAGGGCTTGGGGCCAACGTCCTGACTTTC. This sequence encodes CASTGLGANVLTF.

The CDR3 sequence is CARSRGVSTGANVLTF. The CDR3, as DNA: TGTGCCAGGTCTAGGGGGGTATCTACTGGGGCCAACGTCCTGACTTTC. The rearrangement links TRBV2 to TRBJ2-6; tentatively, D is TRBD1 or TRBD2 (6 bases each). The V gene lost 9 bases and the J gene lost 2 bases, with 17 bases spanning the gap. The CDR3 is made up of 16 amino acids. Germline CDR1 SNHLY, CDR2 FYNNEI.